This T cell receptor beta chain was identified in a study of shared clonotypes between healthy human individuals. Selected positively for CCR7 and CD45RO-negative, naive CD8 cells excluded terminally differentiated effector memory CD45RA+ cells. Adults of Caucasian background living in Nashville, Tennessee made up all donors. The V gene end was trimmed by 6 bases and the J gene end by 12 bases; junction bases not matched to a gene: 11. Germline loops: CDR1 MNHNY, CDR2 SVGAGI (reference sequence). The CDR3 runs 15 residues. Study-level points and caveats: Clonotypes that were shared across a handful of donors made up 4% to 6% of naive CD4 clonotypes.

As handled by the study authors: Sequence data from immunoSEQ were junction-only and lacked quality scores; consequently, filtering differed. Measured with immunoSEQ multiplex PCR; TCRdb has only the in-frame clones, and not every one. That table gives V, J and clone size, and the DNA gave D and trimming. This sample has about 700,000 clones, with 90% to 95% found just once. On this clone itself: Its antigen is not known.

What was sequenced was naive CD8+ T cells sorted from blood. This chain uses TRBV6-6 with TRBJ2-1; the match to TRBD2 covers 13 bases. This receptor was obtained from a man aged 25-45 years in good health. The CDR3 loop is CASREGTSGDRWQFF. CDR3 DNA: TGTGCCAGCAGGGAAGGGACTAGCGGGGATAGATGGCAGTTCTTC.